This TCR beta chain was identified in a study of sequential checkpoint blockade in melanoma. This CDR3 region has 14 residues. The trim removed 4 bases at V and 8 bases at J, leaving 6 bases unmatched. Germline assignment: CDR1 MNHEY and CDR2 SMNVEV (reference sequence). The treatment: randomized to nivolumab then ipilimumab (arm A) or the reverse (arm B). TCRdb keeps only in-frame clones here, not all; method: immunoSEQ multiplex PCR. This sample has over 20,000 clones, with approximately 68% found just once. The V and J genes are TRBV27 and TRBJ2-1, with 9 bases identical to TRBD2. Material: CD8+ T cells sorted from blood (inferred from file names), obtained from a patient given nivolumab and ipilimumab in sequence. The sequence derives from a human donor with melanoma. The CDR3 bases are TGTGCCAGCAGTTCTAGCGGGGACTTCCATGAGCAGTTCTTC. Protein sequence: CASSSSGDFHEQFF.